These T cell receptor beta chains were read from a single sample in a study of identical twins. Each CDR3 protein is one row after TCRdb ran MiXCR on the 5' RACE reads. The sample records 700,000 or so distinct CDR3 sequences, 8.6% being singletons. These data were likewise used in another study, on yellow fever vaccine responses in identical twins.

Sequencing was carried out using PBMCs. All receptors come from a woman under 30 in good health. Both conserved end residues are trimmed from each CDR3. The order of the fields is J gene, V gene, CDR3 protein.

>TRBJ2-1|TRBV18
ASSPGLIREYNEQF
>TRBJ1-4|TRBV7-9
ASSLLRGDEKLF
>TRBJ2-3|TRBV5-1
ASSSASADTQY
>TRBJ2-2|TRBV29-1
SVDWVVGAGELF
>TRBJ2-6|TRBV10-1
ASSGYSGANVLT
>TRBJ2-5|TRBV3-1
ASSQEWGTQY
>TRBJ2-7|TRBV11-2
ASSLAAGGPGEQY
>TRBJ2-5|TRBV6-2/TRBV6-3
ASRETAMETQY
>TRBJ2-7|TRBV12-3/TRBV12-4
ASSFFSGGRELYEQY
>TRBJ2-1|TRBV11-2
ASSLEWLDEQF
>TRBJ1-1|TRBV12-3/TRBV12-4
ASSLRQGVSAF
>TRBJ2-1|TRBV6-1
ASSHRTSPPSEQF
>TRBJ2-1|TRBV6-2/TRBV6-3
ASSPGGRPYSYNEQF